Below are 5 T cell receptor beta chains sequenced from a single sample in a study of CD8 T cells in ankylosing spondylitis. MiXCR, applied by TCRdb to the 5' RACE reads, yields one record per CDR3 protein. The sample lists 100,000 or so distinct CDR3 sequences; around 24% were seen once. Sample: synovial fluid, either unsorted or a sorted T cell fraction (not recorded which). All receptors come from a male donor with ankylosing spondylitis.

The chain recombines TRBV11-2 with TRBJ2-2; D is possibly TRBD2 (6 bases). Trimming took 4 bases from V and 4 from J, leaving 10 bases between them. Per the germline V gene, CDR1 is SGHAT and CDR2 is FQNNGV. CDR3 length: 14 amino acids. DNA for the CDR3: TGTGCCAGCAGCTCTGGGGGGTCCACCGGGGAGCTGTTTTTT. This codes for CASSSGGSTGELFF.

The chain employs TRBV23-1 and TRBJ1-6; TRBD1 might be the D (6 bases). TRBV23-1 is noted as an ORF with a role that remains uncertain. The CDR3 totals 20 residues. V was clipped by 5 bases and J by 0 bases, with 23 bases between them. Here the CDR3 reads CASSLPTGDTQTSYNSPLHF. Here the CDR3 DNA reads TGCGCCAGCAGTTTACCAACCGGGGACACCCAAACCTCCTATAATTCACCCCTCCACTTT.

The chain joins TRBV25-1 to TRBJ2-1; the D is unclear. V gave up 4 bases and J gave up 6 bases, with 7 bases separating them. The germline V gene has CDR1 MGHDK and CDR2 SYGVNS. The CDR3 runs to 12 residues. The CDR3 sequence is CASSAGFNEQFF. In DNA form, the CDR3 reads TGTGCCAGCAGTGCTGGTTTCAATGAGCAGTTCTTC. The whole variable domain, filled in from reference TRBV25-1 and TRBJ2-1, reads EADIYQTPRYLVIGTGKKITLECSQTMGHDKMYWYQQDPGMELHLIHYSYGVNSTEKGDLSSESTVSRIRTEHFPLTLESARPSHTSQYLCASSAGFNEQFFGPGTRLTVL.

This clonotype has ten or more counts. The CDR3 DNA reads TGTGCCAGCAGCCGGACAGGTCCTAATGAAAAACTGTTTTTT. Protein product: CASSRTGPNEKLFF. V usage is TRBV7-9 and J usage is TRBJ1-4; 7 nucleotides match TRBD1. The V gene's germline CDR1 is SEHNR and CDR2 FQNEAQ (reference sequence). The CDR3 length is 14 residues. V dropped 5 bases and J dropped 3; count of bases not matched to a gene: 3.

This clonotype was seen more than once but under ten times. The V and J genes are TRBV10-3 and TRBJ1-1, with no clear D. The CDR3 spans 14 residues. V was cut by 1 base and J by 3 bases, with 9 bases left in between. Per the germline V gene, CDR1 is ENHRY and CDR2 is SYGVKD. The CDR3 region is CAISELKGDTEAFF. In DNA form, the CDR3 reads TGTGCCATCAGTGAGTTGAAGGGAGACACTGAAGCTTTCTTT.